Listed below are T cell receptor beta chains from one sample, sequenced in a study of blood T cell repertoires in COVID-19. Sequencing was performed with immunoSEQ multiplex PCR; in TCRdb, only in-frame clones are kept and a portion is missing. The table records a few hundred thousand clones, about 88% of them present only once. The sequenced material came from peripheral blood. The source of these receptors is a man aged 25-45 years with active or convalescent COVID-19. The CDR3 runs from the conserved cysteine through the conserved F or W. A D gene is named only where the DNA matches it firmly. Clone size is shown for a subset of rows, as once, few, many or a class of expanded clone.

d_gene	j_gene	abundance	v_gene	CDR3nt	CDR3aa
TRBD2	TRBJ2-1	NA	TRBV5-4	TGTGCCAGCAGCTTGGGACTAGCGGGGGGGCCGGGTTACAATGAGCAGTTCTTC	CASSLGLAGGPGYNEQFF
NA	TRBJ2-7	NA	TRBV6-4	TGTGCCAGCAGTGACTCGGGTGGTAGACAGGCCCACGAGCAGTACTTC	CASSDSGGRQAHEQYF
TRBD1	TRBJ1-6	once	TRBV5-6	TGTGCCAGCAGCCTGGGACAGCCTAATTCACCCCTCCACTTT	CASSLGQPNSPLHF
NA	TRBJ1-6	NA	TRBV4-2	TGTGCCAGCAGCCAAGATCAAGGGTACGGGGGGCAAGCCATTTCACCCCTCCACTTT	CASSQDQGYGGQAISPLHF
NA	TRBJ2-7	NA	TRBV5-3	TGTGCCAGAAGCTTGGGACAGGAGGTCCACGAGCAGTACTTC	CARSLGQEVHEQYF
TRBD1	TRBJ2-7	NA	TRBV5-1	TGCGCCAGCAGAACGCAGGGGACAGGATCCTACGAGCAGTACTTC	CASRTQGTGSYEQYF
TRBD2	TRBJ2-3	NA	TRBV4-2	TGTGCCAGCAGCCAAGAATCAGGGCTAGCGGGGGTTGATACGCAGTATTTT	CASSQESGLAGVDTQYF
TRBD2	TRBJ2-1	NA	TRBV19	TGTGCCACGGGACTAGTGGGTGAGCAGTTCTTC	CATGLVGEQFF
NA	TRBJ2-1	few	TRBV7-7	TGTGCCAGCAGCTCGGAAGCAGGGGATGAGCAGTTCTTC	CASSSEAGDEQFF
NA	TRBJ2-3	NA	TRBV7-3	TGTGCCAGCAGCTTAACAGACAGAAAAATCCCCACAGATACGCAGTATTTT	CASSLTDRKIPTDTQYF
TRBD1	TRBJ2-7	NA	TRBV14	TGTGCCAGCAGCCAAGACGGCGAAGATTGGACAGGGGGAGAGCAGTACTTC	CASSQDGEDWTGGEQYF
TRBD1	TRBJ2-3	once	TRBV19	TGTGCCAGTAAAACCATCGGGACAGGGGTCACAGATACGCAGTATTTT	CASKTIGTGVTDTQYF
TRBD2	TRBJ2-2	few	TRBV5-1	TGCGCCAGCAGCTTGTTAGGGACTAGTCACCGGGAGCTGTTTTTT	CASSLLGTSHRELFF
TRBD1	TRBJ1-4	NA	TRBV2	TGTGCCAGCAGTGTCCTCGGACAGGGCGAAAAACTGTTTTTT	CASSVLGQGEKLFF
NA	TRBJ1-4	NA	TRBV27	TGTGCCAGCTTGAGATCACCAGGGACAAGGAATGAAAAACTGTTTTTT	CASLRSPGTRNEKLFF
NA	TRBJ2-2	NA	TRBV6-5	TGTGCCAGCAGTTACTCGGCCGGGGACACCGGGGAGCTGTTTTTT	CASSYSAGDTGELFF
NA	TRBJ1-2	NA	TRBV6-5	TGTGCCAGCAGTTACTCGATTGGGGAGGTCGGCTATGGCTACACCTTC	CASSYSIGEVGYGYTF
TRBD2	TRBJ2-7	NA	TRBV4-3	TGCGCCAGCAGCCAAGAGCGGGGGGGTAACTACGAGCAGTACTTC	CASSQERGGNYEQYF
TRBD1	TRBJ1-4	NA	TRBV9	TGTGCCAGCAGCACCGGGACAGGGGAGGGAGAAAAACTGTTTTTT	CASSTGTGEGEKLFF
NA	TRBJ1-2	NA	TRBV29-1	TGCAGCGTTGACCGCGCCTATGGCTACACCTTC	CSVDRAYGYTF
TRBD2	TRBJ2-3	NA	TRBV6-9	TGTGCCAGCAGCCCCCCCCTAGCGGGGACTAAAACTAGCACAGATACGCAGTATTTT	CASSPPLAGTKTSTDTQYF
NA	TRBJ2-7	NA	TRBV11-2	TGTGCCAGCAGCCCCCCCTCCAGGGCCTACGAGCAGTACTTC	CASSPPSRAYEQYF
TRBD2	TRBJ2-2	NA	TRBV27	TGTGCCAGCAGACCAAACATCGGACTAGCGGGGGTGGGTACCGGGGAGCTGTTTTTT	CASRPNIGLAGVGTGELFF
TRBD2	TRBJ2-1	NA	TRBV27	TGTGCCAGCAGTTTACGCCCAGCGGGGTACAATGAGCAGTTCTTC	CASSLRPAGYNEQFF
TRBD1	TRBJ2-2	once	TRBV11-3	TGTGCCAGCAGCCACAGGGGGAGTAACACCGGGGAGCTGTTTTTT	CASSHRGSNTGELFF
TRBD1	TRBJ1-2	NA	TRBV3-1/TRBV3-2	TGTGCCAGCAGCCGAGACAGGGGGGAGGCTTATGGCTACACCTTC	CASSRDRGEAYGYTF
TRBD1	TRBJ1-2	NA	TRBV30	TGTGCCTGGTATTCCGGGACAGGGGAAGTAAGCTACACCTTC	CAWYSGTGEVSYTF
NA	TRBJ2-7	NA	TRBV7-9	TGTGCCAGCAGCTTAGTGGACAGTCCTCTGGAGCAGTACTTC	CASSLVDSPLEQYF
NA	TRBJ2-7	NA	TRBV4-2	TGTGCCAGCAGCCAAGATCCGAGTGGCGAGCAGTACTTC	CASSQDPSGEQYF
NA	TRBJ2-3	NA	TRBV5-1	TGCGCCAGCAGCTTGGAGTTGCGGGAATGGGATACGCAGTATTTT	CASSLELREWDTQYF
NA	TRBJ2-7	NA	TRBV6-5	TGTGCCAGCAGTTACTCGTTTCCGGGGTCCTACGAGCAGTACTTC	CASSYSFPGSYEQYF
NA	TRBJ1-6	NA	TRBV5-4	TGTGCCAGCAGCTTGTCAAGTACTCCCCTCCACTTT	CASSLSSTPLHF
TRBD2	TRBJ2-5	NA	TRBV19	TGTGCCAGTAGTTTTCTAGCGGACCAAGAGACCCAGTACTTC	CASSFLADQETQYF
NA	TRBJ1-1	NA	TRBV19	TGTGCCAGTAGTAGGGACATTCGGATTGAAGCTTTCTTT	CASSRDIRIEAFF
TRBD1	TRBJ1-1	NA	TRBV27	TGTGCCAGCAGTTTAAGTGGGGGACAGACTGAAGCTTTCTTT	CASSLSGGQTEAFF
TRBD1	TRBJ1-1	NA	TRBV29-1	TGCAGCGTCGATACGACAGGGGCCTCATGGAGAGCTTTCTTT	CSVDTTGASWRAFF
TRBD1	TRBJ1-1	NA	TRBV6-5	TGTGCCAGTCGGGACAGGGTGTTTACTGAAGCTTTCTTT	CASRDRVFTEAFF
TRBD1	TRBJ2-7	few	TRBV7-8	TGTGCCAGCAGCTCGGGACAGGGCTCCTACGAGCAGTACTTC	CASSSGQGSYEQYF
NA	TRBJ1-2	once	TRBV5-1	TGCGCCAGCAAAACCCAGCCAGGGATCTATGGCTACACCTTC	CASKTQPGIYGYTF
TRBD1	TRBJ1-5	NA	TRBV4-1	TGCGCCAGCAGCTACGGGACAGGGATTTTCGCAAACAATCAGCCCCAGCATTTT	CASSYGTGIFANNQPQHF
TRBD1	TRBJ2-3	NA	TRBV5-1	TGCGCCAGCAGCTTAGGGGACAGGGACACAGATACGCAGTATTTT	CASSLGDRDTDTQYF
NA	TRBJ1-1	NA	TRBV6-5	TGTGCCAGCAGTTACTCGATCGGAGAAGTAAACACTGAAGCTTTCTTT	CASSYSIGEVNTEAFF
NA	TRBJ1-1	NA	TRBV5-4	TGTGCCAGCAGCTCGGGTGCTGTGAACACTGAAGCTTTCTTT	CASSSGAVNTEAFF
TRBD1	TRBJ1-1	NA	TRBV19	TGTGCCAGTAGTATCTACAGGGACAGCACTGAAGCTTTCTTT	CASSIYRDSTEAFF
TRBD2	TRBJ2-6	NA	TRBV3-1/TRBV3-2	TGTGCCAGCAGCCACAGACTAGCGGGGGCGTTCTCTGGGGCCAACGTCCTGACTTTC	CASSHRLAGAFSGANVLTF
NA	TRBJ2-1	NA	TRBV7-9	TGTGCCAGCTCCGGACAGAATGAGCAGTTCTTC	CASSGQNEQFF
NA	TRBJ2-7	few	TRBV11-2	TGTGCCAGCAGCAATGACAGATGGAGCTCCTACGAGCAGTACTTC	CASSNDRWSSYEQYF
NA	TRBJ1-2	NA	TRBV13	TGTGCCAGCAGCTACTCGTTCGACACGGTCTTGGTTAACTATGGCTACACCTTC	CASSYSFDTVLVNYGYTF
NA	TRBJ1-2	NA	TRBV19	TGTGCCAGTAGCACGCCTCGTGGAGGCGACTATGGCTACACCTTC	CASSTPRGGDYGYTF
NA	TRBJ2-3	NA	TRBV15	TGTGCCACCAGCAGAGATAGGGGTTCGGGAGATACGCAGTATTTT	CATSRDRGSGDTQYF
NA	TRBJ1-1	NA	TRBV18	TGTGCCAGCACCCGCATCGGTATGAACACTGAAGCTTTCTTT	CASTRIGMNTEAFF